The present T cell receptor beta chain was sequenced within a study of T cells after yellow fever vaccination. Findings of the study overall: Weaker overall was a secondary response that nonetheless peaked faster, on day 5 versus 15. The bulk population could contribute abundant contaminating clonotypes to FACS-sorted repertoires. A large majority of primary-vaccination clones showed up again after the booster (96% CD4, roughly 88% CD8).

By 5'RACE template switching, TCR cDNA was produced, with a universal primer site and UMIs added in the process. TCRdb itself ran the 5' RACE reads through MiXCR, one entry per CDR3 protein. The sample yields hundreds of thousands of distinct CDR3 sequences, approximately 12% seen once. This clonotype was detected only a few times. Its matching antigen is unknown. The CDR3 totals 14 residues. Per the germline V gene, CDR1 is SEHNR and CDR2 is FQNEAQ (reference sequence). The ends were cut back, 1 base at V and 7 bases at J, with 13 bases in the middle. The receptor was isolated from a man between 25 and 39 years old who received the YFV17D yellow fever vaccine. Sample: PBMCs, taken on the day of the yellow fever booster vaccination. The rearrangement links TRBV7-9 to TRBJ1-1; D is perhaps TRBD1 (5 bases). CDR3 DNA: TGTGCCAGCAGCTTAGGGAGGGGATCCCTTGAAGCTTTCTTT. Amino acid sequence: CASSLGRGSLEAFF.